These T cell receptor beta chains were read from a single sample in a study of memory CD4+ T cells and cytomegalovirus serostatus. This table comes from immunoSEQ multiplex PCR, and its TCRdb copy is limited to in-frame clones, with some not included. The sample contains 50,000 to 70,000 clones, about 80% of which appear only once. The sequenced material came from memory CD4+ T cells from blood. The receptors here all came from an adult in good health and CMV-seropositive. Each CDR3 is given with its conserved first and last residue.

CDR3 length: 12; V gene: TRBV19; J gene: TRBJ1-5; CDR3 protein: CASREADQPQHF
CDR3 length: 16; V gene: TRBV13; J gene: TRBJ2-1; CDR3 protein: CASSFGGRGDRREQFF
CDR3 length: 11; V gene: TRBV7-9; J gene: TRBJ1-1; CDR3 protein: CASSQGTEAFF
CDR3 length: 13; V gene: TRBV7-3; J gene: TRBJ2-1; CDR3 protein: CASSLTLLGEQFF
CDR3 length: 15; V gene: TRBV28; J gene: TRBJ2-1; CDR3 protein: CASSPRLRLQWEQFF
CDR3 length: 13; V gene: TRBV11-2; J gene: TRBJ2-3; CDR3 protein: CASNTGNTDTQYF
CDR3 length: 13; V gene: TRBV12-5; J gene: TRBJ1-3; CDR3 protein: CASGLISGNTIYF
CDR3 length: 13; V gene: TRBV7-9; J gene: TRBJ1-4; CDR3 protein: CASSNAGTEKLFF
CDR3 length: 15; V gene: TRBV6-1; J gene: TRBJ1-5; CDR3 protein: CASSEIGIQGQPQHF
CDR3 length: 20; V gene: TRBV15; J gene: TRBJ2-5; CDR3 protein: CATSRDRGTSGSGSEETQYF
CDR3 length: 17; V gene: TRBV19; J gene: TRBJ2-7; CDR3 protein: CASSQRGGGVGTYEQYF
CDR3 length: 17; V gene: TRBV5-1; J gene: TRBJ1-1; CDR3 protein: CASSFGGTGASDTEAFF
CDR3 length: 14; V gene: TRBV28; J gene: TRBJ1-5; CDR3 protein: CASSFISLNQPQHF
CDR3 length: 14; V gene: TRBV11-3; J gene: TRBJ2-5; CDR3 protein: CASSGTETQETQYF
CDR3 length: 15; V gene: TRBV18; J gene: TRBJ1-1; CDR3 protein: CASSPSKQGGTEAFF
CDR3 length: 17; V gene: TRBV10-2; J gene: TRBJ2-1; CDR3 protein: CASDRILAGGKNNEQFF
CDR3 length: 14; V gene: TRBV6-1; J gene: TRBJ2-7; CDR3 protein: CASGNKGAVYEQYF
CDR3 length: 14; V gene: TRBV7-2; J gene: TRBJ1-4; CDR3 protein: CASSLDRGGEKLFF
CDR3 length: 13; V gene: TRBV11-2; J gene: TRBJ2-5; CDR3 protein: CASSSASRETQYF
CDR3 length: 13; V gene: TRBV7-2; J gene: TRBJ2-5; CDR3 protein: CASSSPGGETQYF
CDR3 length: 14; V gene: TRBV27; J gene: TRBJ1-3; CDR3 protein: CASSSLVSGNTIYF
CDR3 length: 15; V gene: TRBV28; J gene: TRBJ2-5; CDR3 protein: CASSGAGDAQETQYF
CDR3 length: 14; V gene: TRBV5-1; J gene: TRBJ2-5; CDR3 protein: CASSLRGLQETQYF
CDR3 length: 15; V gene: TRBV29-1; J gene: TRBJ2-1; CDR3 protein: CSVRDTSSGHNEQFF
CDR3 length: 16; V gene: TRBV11-3; J gene: TRBJ2-1; CDR3 protein: CASSLVGGVLYNEQFF
CDR3 length: 11; V gene: TRBV28; J gene: TRBJ2-1; CDR3 protein: CASSQRLTPFF
CDR3 length: 13; V gene: TRBV11-2; J gene: TRBJ2-1; CDR3 protein: CASSLTRDLRQFF
CDR3 length: 15; V gene: TRBV5-1; J gene: TRBJ2-1; CDR3 protein: CASSSGLAEYNEQFF
CDR3 length: 15; V gene: TRBV18; J gene: TRBJ2-2; CDR3 protein: CASSPPISPAGELFF
CDR3 length: 11; V gene: TRBV20-1; J gene: TRBJ2-3; CDR3 protein: CSATSQDTQYF
CDR3 length: 16; V gene: TRBV27; J gene: TRBJ2-3; CDR3 protein: CASSLTSGRWGNTQYF
CDR3 length: 13; V gene: TRBV5-1; J gene: TRBJ1-1; CDR3 protein: CASSSGQGRRAFF
CDR3 length: 14; V gene: TRBV7-8; J gene: TRBJ2-2; CDR3 protein: CASSMVEGTGELFF
CDR3 length: 14; V gene: TRBV28; J gene: TRBJ1-3; CDR3 protein: CASSLPGAGNTIYF
CDR3 length: 11; V gene: TRBV2; J gene: TRBJ2-1; CDR3 protein: CASRFSNEQFF
CDR3 length: 18; V gene: TRBV27; J gene: TRBJ2-7; CDR3 protein: CASRIGRGQGGRFYEQYF
CDR3 length: 13; V gene: TRBV29-1; J gene: TRBJ1-2; CDR3 protein: CSVEGGGLIGYTF
CDR3 length: 13; V gene: TRBV25-1; J gene: TRBJ1-1; CDR3 protein: CASRGQGFTEAFF
CDR3 length: 16; V gene: TRBV19; J gene: TRBJ1-2; CDR3 protein: CASTPVGQGRLYGYTF
CDR3 length: 15; V gene: TRBV6-6; J gene: TRBJ1-5; CDR3 protein: CASSYSQQDNQPQHF
CDR3 length: 15; V gene: TRBV11-3; J gene: TRBJ1-2; CDR3 protein: CASSLGTAQDYGYTF
CDR3 length: 12; V gene: TRBV5-6; J gene: TRBJ1-1; CDR3 protein: CASSLASNGAFF
CDR3 length: 14; V gene: TRBV5-1; J gene: TRBJ1-1; CDR3 protein: CASSFFGGDTEAFF
CDR3 length: 15; V gene: TRBV5-8; J gene: TRBJ1-5; CDR3 protein: CASSVGTGGNQPQHF
CDR3 length: 12; V gene: TRBV11-2; J gene: TRBJ2-7; CDR3 protein: CASSLDLGEQYF
CDR3 length: 13; V gene: TRBV4-3; J gene: TRBJ2-2; CDR3 protein: CASSLIGTGELFF
CDR3 length: 15; V gene: TRBV7-3; J gene: TRBJ1-5; CDR3 protein: CASSPTGASNQPQHF
CDR3 length: 14; V gene: TRBV2; J gene: TRBJ2-6; CDR3 protein: CASRGDTGANVLTF
CDR3 length: 13; V gene: TRBV28; J gene: TRBJ2-7; CDR3 protein: CASFAGQSHEQYF
CDR3 length: 19; V gene: TRBV29-1; J gene: TRBJ2-1; CDR3 protein: CSVSGTSGPNPSSYNEQFF